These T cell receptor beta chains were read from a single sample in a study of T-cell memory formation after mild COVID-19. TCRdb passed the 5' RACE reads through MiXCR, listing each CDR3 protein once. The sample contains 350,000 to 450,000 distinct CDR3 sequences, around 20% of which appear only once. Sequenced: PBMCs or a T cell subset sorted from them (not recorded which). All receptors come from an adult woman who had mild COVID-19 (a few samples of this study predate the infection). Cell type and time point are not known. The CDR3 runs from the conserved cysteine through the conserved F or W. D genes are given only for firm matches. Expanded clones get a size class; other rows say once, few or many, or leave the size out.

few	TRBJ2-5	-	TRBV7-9	CASSFRGKAETQYF	TGTGCCAGCAGCTTCCGGGGAAAAGCTGAGACCCAGTACTTC
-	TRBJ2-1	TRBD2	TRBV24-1	CATSSQRGVYNEQFF	TGTGCCACCAGTTCCCAGCGGGGGGTTTACAATGAGCAGTTCTTC
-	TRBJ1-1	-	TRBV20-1	CSASPWEGPPTEAFF	TGCAGTGCTAGTCCATGGGAGGGGCCTCCGACTGAAGCTTTCTTT
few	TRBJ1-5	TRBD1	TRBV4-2	CASSQGTGVGQPQHF	TGTGCCAGCAGCCAAGGGACAGGGGTGGGGCAGCCCCAGCATTTT
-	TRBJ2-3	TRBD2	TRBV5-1	CASSSLGGDTDTQYF	TGCGCCAGCAGCTCTCTGGGGGGGGACACAGATACGCAGTATTTT
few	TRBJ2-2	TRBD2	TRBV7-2	CASSLATGGSAGELFF	TGTGCCAGCAGCTTAGCGACGGGAGGGTCGGCCGGGGAGCTGTTTTTT
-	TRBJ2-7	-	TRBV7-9	CASSLAYGGEHEQYF	TGTGCCAGCAGCTTAGCGTACGGAGGGGAACACGAGCAGTACTTC
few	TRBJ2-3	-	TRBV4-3	CASSQGPTDTQYF	TGCGCCAGCAGCCAAGGACCCACAGATACGCAGTATTTT
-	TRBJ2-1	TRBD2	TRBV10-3	CAISGGTSGAETSEQFF	TGTGCCATCAGTGGGGGGACTAGCGGGGCTGAGACGTCTGAGCAGTTCTTC
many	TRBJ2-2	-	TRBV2	CASSWATGELFF	TGTGCCAGCAGTTGGGCCACTGGGGAGCTGTTTTTT
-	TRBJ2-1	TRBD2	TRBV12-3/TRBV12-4	CASRHSGTSGWYSVNEQFF	TGTGCCAGCAGACACTCCGGGACTAGCGGGTGGTATTCGGTTAATGAGCAGTTCTTC
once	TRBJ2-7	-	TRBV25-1	CASRRADSCYEQYF	TGTGCCAGCAGGAGGGCTGACAGCTGCTACGAGCAGTACTTC
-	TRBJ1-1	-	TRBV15	CATSRDRRGLAGTKNTEAFF	TGTGCCACCAGCAGAGATCGGCGGGGTTTAGCGGGGACAAAGAACACTGAAGCTTTCTTT
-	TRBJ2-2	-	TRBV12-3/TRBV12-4	CASSLFRNTGELFF	TGTGCCAGCAGTTTGTTTCGGAACACCGGGGAGCTGTTTTTT
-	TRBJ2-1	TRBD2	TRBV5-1	CASSLGLADDNEQFF	TGCGCCAGCAGCTTGGGACTAGCGGACGACAATGAGCAGTTCTTC
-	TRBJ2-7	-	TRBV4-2	CASSQGAEAYEQYF	TGTGCCAGCAGCCAAGGGGCGGAGGCCTACGAGCAGTACTTC
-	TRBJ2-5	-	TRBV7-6	CASSPDLTETQYF	TGTGCCAGCAGCCCAGATTTGACAGAGACCCAGTACTTC
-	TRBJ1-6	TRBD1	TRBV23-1	CASSQSGTGNSPLHF	TGCGCCAGCAGTCAATCAGGGACAGGCAATTCACCCCTCCACTTT
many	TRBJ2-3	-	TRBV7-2	CASRPGGGTDTQYF	TGTGCCAGCAGACCGGGCGGGGGCACAGATACGCAGTATTTT
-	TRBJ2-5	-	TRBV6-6	CASSYPGPVQETQYF	TGTGCCAGCAGTTACCCTGGACCTGTACAAGAGACCCAGTACTTC
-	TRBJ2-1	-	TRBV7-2	CASSRSGFSYNEQFF	TGTGCCAGCAGCCGTAGCGGCTTCTCCTACAATGAGCAGTTCTTC
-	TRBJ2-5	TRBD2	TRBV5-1	CASGRLAGGQETQYF	TGCGCCAGCGGGAGACTAGCGGGGGGGCAAGAGACCCAGTACTTC
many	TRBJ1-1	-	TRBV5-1	CASSLSSDLNTEAFF	TGCGCCAGCAGCTTAAGTTCGGATTTGAACACTGAAGCTTTCTTT
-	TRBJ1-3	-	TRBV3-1	CASSQDRNSGNTIYF	TGTGCCAGCAGCCAAGACCGAAACTCTGGAAACACCATATATTTT
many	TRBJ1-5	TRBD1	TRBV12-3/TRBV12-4	CASSIGTGAQPQHF	TGTGCCAGCAGTATCGGGACAGGGGCACAGCCCCAGCATTTT
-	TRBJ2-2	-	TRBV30	CAWSVRGGSGELFF	TGTGCCTGGAGTGTACGTGGGGGATCCGGGGAGCTGTTTTTT
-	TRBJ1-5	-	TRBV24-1	CATSDPGSIQPQHF	TGTGCCACCAGTGATCCAGGGTCTATTCAGCCCCAGCATTTT
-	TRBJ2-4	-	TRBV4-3	CASSQDEGAKNIQYF	TGCGCCAGCAGCCAAGACGAGGGTGCCAAAAACATTCAGTACTTC
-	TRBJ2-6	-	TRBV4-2	CASSQAGTAGANVLTF	TGTGCCAGCAGCCAAGCGGGGACTGCTGGGGCCAACGTCCTGACTTTC
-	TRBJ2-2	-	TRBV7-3	CASSLLLGPQGTGELFF	TGTGCCAGCAGCTTACTTCTAGGGCCTCAGGGTACCGGGGAGCTGTTTTTT
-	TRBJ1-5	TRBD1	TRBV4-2	CASSLGQGTNQPQHF	TGTGCCAGCAGCCTCGGACAGGGTACCAATCAGCCCCAGCATTTT
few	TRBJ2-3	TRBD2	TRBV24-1	CATSDPGTSSFPDTQYF	TGTGCCACCAGTGATCCCGGGACTAGTAGCTTCCCAGATACGCAGTATTTT
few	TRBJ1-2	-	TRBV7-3	CASSGGQPVGRFGYTF	TGTGCCAGCAGCGGTGGACAGCCGGTCGGGCGTTTCGGCTACACCTTC
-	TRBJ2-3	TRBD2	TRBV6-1	CASRAGVGTDTQYF	TGTGCCAGCAGAGCGGGAGTGGGGACAGATACGCAGTATTTT
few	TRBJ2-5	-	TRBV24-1	CATSAMGSQETQYF	TGTGCCACCAGTGCAATGGGATCCCAAGAGACCCAGTACTTC
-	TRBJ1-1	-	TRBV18	CASSPPGQPVPTEAFF	TGTGCCAGCTCACCACCGGGGCAGCCGGTCCCTACTGAAGCTTTCTTT
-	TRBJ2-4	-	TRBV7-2	CASSLDAGVRERNIQYF	TGTGCCAGCAGCTTAGATGCTGGGGTCAGGGAGAGGAACATTCAGTACTTC
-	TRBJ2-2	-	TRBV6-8	CASSYPLYMDKPTGELFF	TGTGCCAGCAGTTACCCCTTGTATATGGATAAGCCCACCGGGGAGCTGTTTTTT
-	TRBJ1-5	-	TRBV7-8	CASSLVTGHQPQHF	TGTGCCAGCAGCTTAGTTACAGGGCACCAGCCCCAGCATTTT
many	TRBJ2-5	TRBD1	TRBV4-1	CASSQEDRGMLSTQYF	TGCGCCAGCAGCCAAGAAGACAGGGGCATGCTGTCGACCCAGTACTTC
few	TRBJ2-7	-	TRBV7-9	CASSLAGRQYF	TGTGCCAGCAGCTTAGCGGGGAGGCAGTACTTC
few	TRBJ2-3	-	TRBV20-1	CSARDLKGTDTQYF	TGCAGTGCTAGAGATCTAAAGGGCACAGATACGCAGTATTTT
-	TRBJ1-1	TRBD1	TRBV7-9	CASSVGTGDNTEAFF	TGTGCCAGCAGCGTCGGGACAGGGGACAACACTGAAGCTTTCTTT
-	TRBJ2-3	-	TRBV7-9	CASSVRRGYADTQYF	TGTGCCAGCAGCGTTAGGCGGGGTTATGCAGATACGCAGTATTTT
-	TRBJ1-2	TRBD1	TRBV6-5	CASRISRHGQGKKDGYTF	TGTGCCAGCAGGATCTCACGTCATGGACAGGGTAAAAAGGATGGCTACACCTTC
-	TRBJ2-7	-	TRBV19	CASSINPTEYYEQYF	TGTGCCAGTAGTATAAACCCCACCGAATACTACGAGCAGTACTTC
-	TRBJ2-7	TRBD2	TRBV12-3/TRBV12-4	CASSFSPGLAGGEVTYEQYF	TGTGCCAGCAGTTTCTCTCCGGGACTAGCGGGAGGGGAGGTAACCTACGAGCAGTACTTC
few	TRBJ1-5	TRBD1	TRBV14	CASSQRWEGRGQPYSNQPQHF	TGTGCCAGCAGCCAACGCTGGGAGGGACGGGGACAGCCTTATAGCAATCAGCCCCAGCATTTT
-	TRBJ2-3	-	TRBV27	CASSFRYTDTQYF	TGTGCCAGCAGTTTTAGATACACAGATACGCAGTATTTT
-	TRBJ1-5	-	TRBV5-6	CASSPHRGYQPQHF	TGTGCCAGCAGTCCTCATCGGGGTTATCAGCCCCAGCATTTT
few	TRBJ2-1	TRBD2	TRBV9	CASSSYGGSSYNEQFF	TGTGCCAGCAGCTCCTACGGGGGGAGCTCCTACAATGAGCAGTTCTTC
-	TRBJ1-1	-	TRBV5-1	CASSGGRTGMTEAFF	TGCGCCAGCAGCGGGGGTCGTACAGGTATGACTGAAGCTTTCTTT
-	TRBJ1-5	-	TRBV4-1	CASSQVAGTEQPQHF	TGCGCCAGCAGCCAAGTTGCGGGAACGGAACAGCCCCAGCATTTT
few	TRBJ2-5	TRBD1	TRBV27	CASIPDRVAETQYF	TGTGCCAGTATCCCGGACAGGGTGGCAGAGACCCAGTACTTC
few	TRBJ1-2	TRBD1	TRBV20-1	CSATGQNYGYTF	TGCAGTGCCACGGGACAGAACTATGGCTACACCTTC